A single sample is the source of the 19 T cell receptor beta chains below, sequenced in a study of T cells in Graves' hyperthyroidism and ophthalmopathy. TCR beta CDR3 sequences were amplified from RNA transcripts. HTBI primers were used for first-round RT-PCR of the TCR CDR3. TCRdb fed the multiplex PCR reads into MiXCR, producing one record per CDR3 protein. The sample lists hundreds of thousands of distinct CDR3 sequences, about two fifths occurring once. The sequenced sample consisted of blood. These receptors were taken from a man younger than 35 with Graves' hyperthyroidism.

This sequence joins TRBV20-1 and TRBJ1-2; D is undetermined. CDR1 is DFQATT, CDR2 SNEGSKA, per germline (reference sequence). This CDR3 comprises 9 residues. V lost 3 bases to trimming and J lost 8 bases, with 4 bases between them. CDR3 coding DNA: TGCAGTGCTAGGAAAGGCTACACCTTC. Protein: CSARKGYTF.

CDR3 residues: CASSHKTGVTYEQYF. The CDR3 DNA is TGCGCCAGCAGCCACAAGACAGGGGTCACCTACGAGCAGTACTTC. This chain connects TRBV4-3 to TRBJ2-7; 8 bases line up with TRBD1. The V and J ends lost 3 bases and 2 bases, in that order; junction bases with no gene match: 6. There are 15 residues in the CDR3. Germline loops: CDR1 LGHNA, CDR2 YSLEER.

This chain uses TRBV2 with TRBJ2-7; TRBD2 matches at 8 bases. CDR3 length: 15 amino acids. J gave up 1 base and V 3 bases, and 5 bases lay outside the gene matches. Germline loops: CDR1 SNHLY, CDR2 FYNNEI. CDR3 sequence: CASSEGIAGSYEQYF. The DNA for the CDR3 is TGTGCCAGCAGTGAGGGGATAGCGGGGTCCTACGAGCAGTACTTC.

This clonotype was detected a few times. The rearrangement joins TRBV11-2 to TRBJ2-6; no definite D call. The V and J ends lost 3 bases and 2 bases respectively, with 17 bases between them. The CDR3 has 18 amino acids. From germline, CDR1 is SGHAT and CDR2 FQNNGV. DNA for the CDR3: TGTGCCAGCAGCTTTTGGCGCGTGGACGGAGCTGGGGCCAACGTCCTGACTTTC. It is translated as CASSFWRVDGAGANVLTF.

In nucleotides, the CDR3 is TGTGCCAGCTCACCTGCGCCGGACCCTGCTGGCTACACCTTC. It codes for CASSPAPDPAGYTF. The chain joins TRBV18 to TRBJ1-2; D gene uncertain. Trimming took 3 bases from V and 7 from J, leaving 15 bases between them. From germline, CDR1 is KGHSH and CDR2 LQKENI. The CDR3 is 14 residues long.

The chain links TRBV2 to TRBJ1-4; the D is unclear. The CDR3 extends over 15 amino acids. CDR1 and CDR2 from the germline V gene are SNHLY and FYNNEI. Trimming pared 7 bases from V and 8 bases from J, leaving 20 bases between. In DNA, the CDR3 is TGTGCCAGCATGGCAGCCTCCCTTCGTTGGGAAAAACTGTTTTTT. It encodes CASMAASLRWEKLFF. Together with reference TRBV2 and TRBJ1-4, the CDR3 gives the full variable domain: EPEVTQTPSHQVTQMGQEVILRCVPISNHLYFYWYRQILGQKVEFLVSFYNNEISEKSEIFDDQFSVERPDGSNFTLKIRSTKLEDSAMYFCASMAASLRWEKLFFGSGTQLSVL.

The chain has TRBV15 and TRBJ2-7; 8 bases match TRBD2. Germline CDR1 is LNHNV and CDR2 is YYDKDF (reference sequence). With V trimmed by 3 bases and J by 2 bases, 6 bases remained unmatched. The CDR3 is 15 residues long. The CDR3 loop reads CATSSHGGGTYEQYF. The CDR3 DNA sequence: TGTGCCACCAGCAGTCACGGCGGGGGGACCTACGAGCAGTACTTC. Variable domain in full (rest from reference TRBV15 and TRBJ2-7): DAMVIQNPRYQVTQFGKPVTLSCSQTLNHNVMYWYQQKSSQAPKLLFHYYDKDFNNEADTPDNFQSRRPNTSFCFLDIRSPGLGDTAMYLCATSSHGGGTYEQYFGPGTRLTVT.

This clonotype was counted at least ten times. This chain links TRBV24-1 with TRBJ1-1, with a weak D call TRBD1 (5 bases). Germline CDR1 is KGHDR and CDR2 is SFDVKD. Trimming shortened V by 3 bases and J by 2 bases, and 12 bases separated the two germline ends. CDR3 length equals 15 residues. CDR3 in amino acids: CATSDPGTHNTEAFF. The CDR3 bases are TGTGCCACCAGTGATCCCGGGACTCACAACACTGAAGCTTTCTTT.

Ten or more counts support this clonotype. CDR3 DNA: TGTGCCAGCAGTGCCAGGGAATCCTACGAGCAGTACTTC. Translating it yields CASSARESYEQYF. This chain uses TRBV2 with TRBJ2-7, with D tentatively TRBD1 (5 bases). V lost 4 bases, J lost 1 base, and 8 bases lay in between. Germline values: CDR1 SNHLY, CDR2 FYNNEI. CDR3 size: 13 residues.

This clonotype was counted ten times or more. The CDR3 DNA sequence: TGTGCCAGCAGCGTAGAGGCGGTCACTGAAGCTTTCTTT. Its translation is CASSVEAVTEAFF. The rearrangement uses TRBV9 and TRBJ1-1; D uncertain. V lost 0 bases and J 4 bases, leaving 7 bases between the germline ends. CDR3 length: 13 residues. CDR1 is SGDLS, CDR2 YYNGEE, per germline. The full variable domain, with the rest looked up from reference TRBV9 and TRBJ1-1, is DSGVTQTPKHLITATGQRVTLRCSPRSGDLSVYWYQQSLDQGLQFLIQYYNGEERAKGNILERFSAQQFPDLHSELNLSSLELGDSALYFCASSVEAVTEAFFGQGTRLTVV.

This clonotype was seen only a few times. The chain carries TRBV11-1 and TRBJ2-7, with TRBD1 as a possible D gene (6 bases). The ends were cut back, 5 bases at V and 6 bases at J, with 20 bases in the middle. Germline loops: CDR1 SGHAT, CDR2 FQDESV (reference sequence). The CDR3 consists of 15 residues. The CDR3 protein is CASSPWRRGASEQYF. As DNA, the CDR3 is TGTGCCAGCAGCCCTTGGCGCAGGGGTGCCAGCGAGCAGTACTTC.

Of note for this clonotype: This may be a read error, as it is one base from a much larger clone. J is TRBJ2-7 and V is TRBV15; D perhaps matches TRBD1 (5 bases). CDR3 length: 14 residues. Germline CDR1 is LNHNV and CDR2 is YYDKDF (reference sequence). CDR3: CATSREKGPYEQHF. DNA of the CDR3: TGTGCCACCAGCAGAGAAAAGGGGCCCTACGAGCAGCACTTC.

There are many counts of this clonotype. V and J are TRBV7-3 and TRBJ1-6; D is possibly TRBD1 (5 bases). Trimming pared 2 bases from V and 8 bases from J, leaving 13 bases between. The CDR3 is made up of 15 amino acids. CDR1 and CDR2 from the germline V gene are SGHTA and FQGTGA. As DNA, the CDR3 is TGTGCCAGCAGCTTAGCAGACAGCATAGATTCACCCCTCCACTTT. Amino acid sequence: CASSLADSIDSPLHF.

This clonotype was counted a single time. This rearrangement joins TRBV24-1 to TRBJ2-5; D uncertain. This CDR3 has 11 residues. Germline V gives CDR1 KGHDR, CDR2 SFDVKD. The ends were cut back, 10 bases at V and 4 bases at J, with 9 bases in the middle. The CDR3 loop is CATKDGETQYF. The DNA for the CDR3 is TGTGCCACTAAGGACGGAGAGACCCAGTACTTC.

At least ten counts were recorded for this clonotype. The V gene is TRBV9, the J gene TRBJ1-6; tentatively, D is TRBD1 (6 bases). Germline CDR1 is SGDLS and CDR2 is YYNGEE. The CDR3 length is 14 residues. V shed 3 bases and J shed 7 bases, with 11 bases lying between them. The CDR3 sequence: CASSGQGRNSPLHF. The CDR3 coding sequence is TGTGCCAGCAGCGGGCAGGGGAGGAATTCACCCCTCCACTTT. Looking up the rest from reference TRBV9 and TRBJ1-6 gives the full variable domain: DSGVTQTPKHLITATGQRVTLRCSPRSGDLSVYWYQQSLDQGLQFLIQYYNGEERAKGNILERFSAQQFPDLHSELNLSSLELGDSALYFCASSGQGRNSPLHFGNGTRLTVT.

This clonotype was counted only a few times. The chain carries TRBV3-1 and TRBJ1-4, with 8 positions matching TRBD1. The CDR3 loop spans 15 amino acids. The junction had 2 bases not matched to a gene; V was cut back by 3 bases and J by 2 bases. Germline loops: CDR1 LGHDT, CDR2 YNNKEL (reference sequence). CDR3 residues: CASSQDRDTNEKLFF. The CDR3 DNA reads as TGTGCCAGCAGCCAGGACAGGGATACTAATGAAAAACTGTTTTTT.

V is TRBV4-1 and J is TRBJ2-7; 9 bases are a match to TRBD2. The CDR3 has 16 residues. Germline values: CDR1 MGHRA, CDR2 YSYEKL. The junction had 6 bases not matched to a gene; V was cut back by 1 base and J by 2 bases. This CDR3 reads CASSQVWRGGPYEQYF. The CDR3 DNA follows: TGCGCCAGCAGCCAAGTGTGGCGGGGGGGCCCCTACGAGCAGTACTTC.

This sequence joins TRBV20-1 and TRBJ2-7; D is ambiguous. The CDR3 runs to 11 residues. Trimming removed 5 bases from V and 5 bases from J, with 10 bases in between. Germline V gives CDR1 DFQATT, CDR2 SNEGSKA (reference sequence). CDR3 coding DNA: TGCAGTGCTGAAGGGAAAAACGAGCAGTACTTC. This codes for CSAEGKNEQYF.

Points on this clonotype: A much larger clone sits a single nucleotide away, making a read error possible. The chain has TRBV2 and TRBJ1-5, with unresolved D. The CDR3 has 14 residues. Germline V gene lookup returns CDR1 SNHLY and CDR2 FYNNEI. The CDR3, as DNA: TGTGCCAGCAGTGAAGCGCATGGCTATCAGCCCCGGCATTTT. Its translation is CASSEAHGYQPRHF.